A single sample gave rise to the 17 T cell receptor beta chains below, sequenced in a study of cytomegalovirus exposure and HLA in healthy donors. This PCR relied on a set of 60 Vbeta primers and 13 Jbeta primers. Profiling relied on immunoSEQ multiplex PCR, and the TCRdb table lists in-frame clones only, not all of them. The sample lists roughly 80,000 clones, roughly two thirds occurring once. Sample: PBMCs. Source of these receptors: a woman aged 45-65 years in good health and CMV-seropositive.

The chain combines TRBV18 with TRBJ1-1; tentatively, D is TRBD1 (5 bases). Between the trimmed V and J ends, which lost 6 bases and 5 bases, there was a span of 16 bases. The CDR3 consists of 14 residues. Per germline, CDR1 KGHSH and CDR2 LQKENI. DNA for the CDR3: TGTGCCAGCTCCCCTGGGGCAGGGAGGACTGAAGCTTTCTTT. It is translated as CASSPGAGRTEAFF.

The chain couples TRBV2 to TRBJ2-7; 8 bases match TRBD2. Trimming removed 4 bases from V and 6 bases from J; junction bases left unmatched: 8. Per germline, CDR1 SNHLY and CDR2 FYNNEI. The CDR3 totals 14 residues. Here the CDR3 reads CASSGARGVGEQYF. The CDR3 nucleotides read TGTGCCAGCAGTGGGGCGCGGGGGGTGGGCGAGCAGTACTTC.

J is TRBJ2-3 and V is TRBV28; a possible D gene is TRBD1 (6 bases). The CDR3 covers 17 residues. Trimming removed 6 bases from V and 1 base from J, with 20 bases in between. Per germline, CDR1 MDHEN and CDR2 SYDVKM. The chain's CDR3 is CASSPRVTGQGTDTQYF. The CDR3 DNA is TGTGCCAGCAGCCCTAGGGTTACAGGGCAGGGCACAGATACGCAGTATTTT.

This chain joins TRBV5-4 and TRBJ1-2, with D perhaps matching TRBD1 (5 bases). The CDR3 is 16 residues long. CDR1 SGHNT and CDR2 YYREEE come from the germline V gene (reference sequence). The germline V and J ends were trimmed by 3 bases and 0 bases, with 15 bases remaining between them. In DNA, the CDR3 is TGTGCCAGCAGCTACCCATCCGGGGGATCTAACTATGGCTACACCTTC. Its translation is CASSYPSGGSNYGYTF.

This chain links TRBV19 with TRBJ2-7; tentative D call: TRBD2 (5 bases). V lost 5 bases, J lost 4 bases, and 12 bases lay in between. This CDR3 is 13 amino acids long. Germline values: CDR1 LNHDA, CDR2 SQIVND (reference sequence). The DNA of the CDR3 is TGTGCCAGTAGTTACTCCAGACTATACGAGCAGTACTTC. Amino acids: CASSYSRLYEQYF.

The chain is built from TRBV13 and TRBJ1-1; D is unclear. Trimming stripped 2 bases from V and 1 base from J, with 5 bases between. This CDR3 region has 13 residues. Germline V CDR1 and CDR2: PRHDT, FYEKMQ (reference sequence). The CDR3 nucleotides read TGTGCCAGCAGCTTATCGTCGAACACTGAAGCTTTCTTT. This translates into CASSLSSNTEAFF.

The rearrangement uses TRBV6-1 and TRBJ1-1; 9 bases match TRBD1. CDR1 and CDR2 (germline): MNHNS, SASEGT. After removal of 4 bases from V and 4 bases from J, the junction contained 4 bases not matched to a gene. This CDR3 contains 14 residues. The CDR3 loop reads CASSGGQGFTEAFF. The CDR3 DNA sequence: TGTGCCAGCAGTGGCGGACAGGGGTTCACTGAAGCTTTCTTT.

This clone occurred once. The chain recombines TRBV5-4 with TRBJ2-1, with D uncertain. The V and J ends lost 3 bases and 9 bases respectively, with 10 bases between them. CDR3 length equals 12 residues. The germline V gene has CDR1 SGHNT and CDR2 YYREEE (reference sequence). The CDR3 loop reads CASSSPMSEQFF. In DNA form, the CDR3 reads TGTGCCAGCAGCTCCCCGATGAGTGAGCAGTTCTTC.

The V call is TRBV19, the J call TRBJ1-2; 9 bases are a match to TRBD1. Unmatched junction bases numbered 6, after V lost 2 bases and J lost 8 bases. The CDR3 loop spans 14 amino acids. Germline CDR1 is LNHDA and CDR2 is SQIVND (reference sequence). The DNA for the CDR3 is TGTGCCAGTAGTATACGGGACAGGGCTAGGGGCTACACCTTC. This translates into CASSIRDRARGYTF.

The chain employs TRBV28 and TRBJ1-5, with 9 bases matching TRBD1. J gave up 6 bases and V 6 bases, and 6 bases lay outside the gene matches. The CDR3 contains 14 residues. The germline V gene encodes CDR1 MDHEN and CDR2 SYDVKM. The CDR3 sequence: CASSPGDRAQPQHF. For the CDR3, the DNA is TGTGCCAGCAGCCCCGGGGACAGGGCTCAGCCCCAGCATTTT.

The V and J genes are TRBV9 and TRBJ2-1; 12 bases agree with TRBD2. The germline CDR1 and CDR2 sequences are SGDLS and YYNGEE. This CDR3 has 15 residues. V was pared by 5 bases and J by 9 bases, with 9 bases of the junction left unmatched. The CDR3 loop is CASSGRGLAGIEQFF. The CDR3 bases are TGTGCCAGCAGTGGACGTGGACTAGCGGGGATTGAGCAGTTCTTC.

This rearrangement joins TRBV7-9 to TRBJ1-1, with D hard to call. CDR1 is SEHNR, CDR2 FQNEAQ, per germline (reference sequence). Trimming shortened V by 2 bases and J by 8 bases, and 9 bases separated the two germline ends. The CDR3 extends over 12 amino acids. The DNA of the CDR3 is TGTGCCAGCAGCTTATTTTCCTTCGAAGCTTTCTTT. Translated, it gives CASSLFSFEAFF.

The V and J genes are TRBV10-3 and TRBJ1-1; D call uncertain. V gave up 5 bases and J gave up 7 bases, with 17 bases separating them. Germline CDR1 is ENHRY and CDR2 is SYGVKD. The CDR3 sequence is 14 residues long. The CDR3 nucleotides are TGTGCCATCAGTCTAAACAGTGACCCTGTTGAAGCTTTCTTT. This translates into CAISLNSDPVEAFF.

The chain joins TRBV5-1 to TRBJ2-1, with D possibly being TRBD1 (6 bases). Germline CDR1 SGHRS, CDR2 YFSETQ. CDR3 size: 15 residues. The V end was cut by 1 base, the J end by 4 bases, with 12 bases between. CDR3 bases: TGCGCCAGCAGCTTGCGCCAGGGGCTATACAATGAGCAGTTCTTC. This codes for CASSLRQGLYNEQFF.

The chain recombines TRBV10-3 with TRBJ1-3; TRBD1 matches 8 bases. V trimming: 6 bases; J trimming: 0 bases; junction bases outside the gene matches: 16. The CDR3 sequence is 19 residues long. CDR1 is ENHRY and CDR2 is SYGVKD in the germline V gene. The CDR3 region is CAISPGTGRRGVSGNTIYF. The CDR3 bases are TGTGCCATCAGCCCCGGGACAGGTCGTCGGGGGGTCTCTGGAAACACCATATATTTT.

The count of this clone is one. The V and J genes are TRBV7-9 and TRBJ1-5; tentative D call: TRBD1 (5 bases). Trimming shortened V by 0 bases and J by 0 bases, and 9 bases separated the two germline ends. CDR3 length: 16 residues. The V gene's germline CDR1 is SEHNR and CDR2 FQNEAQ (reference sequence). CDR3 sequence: CASSLAGDYSNQPQHF. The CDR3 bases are TGTGCCAGCAGCTTAGCAGGGGATTATAGCAATCAGCCCCAGCATTTT.

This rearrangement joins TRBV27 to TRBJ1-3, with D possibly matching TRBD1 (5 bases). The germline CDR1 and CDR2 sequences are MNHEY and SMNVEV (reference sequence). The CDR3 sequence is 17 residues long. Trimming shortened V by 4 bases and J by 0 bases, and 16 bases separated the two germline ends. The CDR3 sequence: CASSSPDGTYSGNTIYF. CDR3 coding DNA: TGTGCCAGCAGTTCCCCCGATGGGACTTACTCTGGAAACACCATATATTTT.